These 28 T cell receptor beta chains were sequenced from one sample in a study of T cells in Graves' hyperthyroidism and ophthalmopathy. From RNA transcripts, TCR beta CDR3 regions were amplified. HTBI primers were used for first-round RT-PCR of the TCR CDR3. MiXCR, run by TCRdb on the multiplex PCR reads, gives a single entry per CDR3 protein. The sample contains approximately 330,000 distinct CDR3 sequences, roughly 13% of which appear only once. Sample: blood. The receptors were sampled from a woman aged 40 to 50 with Graves' ophthalmopathy.

A few counts support this clonotype. The rearrangement uses TRBV7-9 and TRBJ1-6; 9 nucleotides match TRBD1. This CDR3 has 16 amino acids. V dropped 5 bases and J dropped 4; count of bases not matched to a gene: 6. Germline V gene sequence: CDR1 SEHNR, CDR2 FQNEAQ (reference sequence). The CDR3 sequence: CASSPGQGQYNSPLHF. The CDR3 bases are TGTGCCAGCAGCCCGGGACAGGGACAGTATAATTCACCCCTCCACTTT.

This clonotype was observed many times. V gene TRBV6-8 combines with J gene TRBJ2-1, with a possible D match to TRBD2 (5 bases). V was trimmed by 8 bases and J by 5 bases, leaving 13 bases between them. Germline V gene lookup returns CDR1 MNHGY and CDR2 SAAAGT. This CDR3 is built from 13 residues. The CDR3 region has the DNA TGTGCCAGCGGGAGTCCAGTTAACAATGAGCAGTTCTTC. Amino acid sequence: CASGSPVNNEQFF.

The chain joins TRBV20-1 to TRBJ2-7; either TRBD1 or TRBD2 may fit D (6 bases each). The germline gives CDR1 DFQATT, CDR2 SNEGSKA (reference sequence). The ends were cut back, 0 bases at V and 2 bases at J, with 14 bases in the middle. CDR3 length: 15 residues. This chain's CDR3 is CSARDSHGGPYEQYF. CDR3 nucleotides: TGCAGTGCTAGAGACTCTCACGGGGGCCCCTACGAGCAGTACTTC.

V usage is TRBV30 and J usage is TRBJ2-2; D remains unclear. Trimming took 0 bases from V and 4 from J, leaving 12 bases between them. The CDR3 has 15 residues. From germline, CDR1 is GTSNPN and CDR2 SVGIG (reference sequence). The CDR3, as DNA: TGTGCCTGGAGTGTGGCTTTGAGTGGCACCGGGGAGCTGTTTTTT. Translated, it gives CAWSVALSGTGELFF.

This chain joins TRBV7-8 and TRBJ1-5; D is unclear. The germline V and J ends were trimmed by 5 bases and 3 bases, with 17 bases remaining between them. The CDR3 has 16 amino acids. Germline V gives CDR1 SGHVS, CDR2 FQNEAQ. The CDR3 DNA reads TGTGCCAGCAGCCCCGCCCCGCGCAGGTACAATCAGCCCCAGCATTTT. Amino acids: CASSPAPRRYNQPQHF.

This clonotype was observed many times. V usage is TRBV4-2 and J usage is TRBJ2-1; 9 nucleotides match TRBD2. The J segment lost 4 bases and the V segment lost 4 bases, leaving 8 bases of the junction unmatched. This CDR3 is built from 16 residues. Germline V gene lookup returns CDR1 LGHNA and CDR2 YNFKEQ. The chain's CDR3 is CASSPSAGGPYNEQFF. CDR3 DNA sequence: TGTGCCAGCAGCCCGTCGGCGGGAGGGCCTTACAATGAGCAGTTCTTC.

This clonotype occurred many times. The chain combines TRBV7-9 with TRBJ2-1, with unresolved D. Germline-derived CDR1 and CDR2 are SEHNR and FQNEAQ (reference sequence). This CDR3 has 15 amino acids. V gave up 1 base and J gave up 0 bases, with 7 bases separating them. The CDR3 DNA reads as TGTGCCAGCAGCTTAGAAGAGAGCTCCTACAATGAGCAGTTCTTC. Translating gives CASSLEESSYNEQFF.

There are many counts of this clonotype. V and J are TRBV20-1 and TRBJ1-1; no firm D call. The CDR3 runs to 12 residues. V was trimmed by 6 bases and J by 6 bases, leaving 14 bases between them. Germline lookup yields CDR1 DFQATT and CDR2 SNEGSKA (reference sequence). The CDR3 sequence is CSARGLLPEAFF. DNA for the CDR3: TGCAGTGCGCGAGGGCTCTTACCTGAAGCTTTCTTT.

The sample holds many counts of this clonotype. The chain carries TRBV12-5 and TRBJ2-1; 9 positions agree with TRBD2. Germline CDR1 reads LGHNT; CDR2 reads FRNRAP. Trimming took 0 bases from V and 6 from J; bases not matched to a gene: 6. This CDR3 region has 16 residues. The CDR3 reads CASGLVVGREGNEQFF. The CDR3, as DNA: TGTGCTAGTGGTTTGGTCGTTGGGCGGGAGGGCAATGAGCAGTTCTTC. The entire variable domain, with the rest obtained from reference TRBV12-5 and TRBJ2-1, is as follows: DARVTQTPRHKVTEMGQEVTMRCQPILGHNTVFWYRQTMMQGLELLAYFRNRAPLDDSGMPKDRFSAEMPDATLATLKIQPSEPRDSAVYFCASGLVVGREGNEQFFGPGTRLTVL.

This clonotype was counted only a few times. DNA of the CDR3: TGTGCCAGCAACGCCGCCTATGGCTACACCTTC. The encoded protein is CASNAAYGYTF. The chain uses TRBV7-9 and TRBJ1-2; D is unresolved. This CDR3 is 11 amino acids long. From germline, CDR1 is SEHNR and CDR2 FQNEAQ (reference sequence). V was trimmed by 7 bases and J by 4 bases, leaving 7 bases between them.

This clonotype showed up many times. V and J are TRBV29-1 and TRBJ2-2; 8 bases are shared with TRBD2. Germline CDR1 is SQVTM and CDR2 is ANQGSEA. CDR3 length: 13 residues. V lost 5 bases to trimming and J lost 6 bases; unmatched junction nucleotides: 5. Written as DNA, the CDR3 is TGCAGCGTTAGCAGCGGGAGTGCCGGGGAGCTGTTTTTT. Its protein is CSVSSGSAGELFF.

This clonotype was detected ten times or more. The V and J genes are TRBV13 and TRBJ2-4, with TRBD2 matching over 15 bases. V lost 6 bases to trimming and J lost 0 bases; unmatched junction nucleotides: 6. This CDR3 has 18 amino acids. CDR1 and CDR2 from the germline V gene are PRHDT and FYEKMQ (reference sequence). The DNA of the CDR3 is TGTGCCAGCAGTTGGGGACTAGCGGGGGGTCTAGCCAAAAACATTCAGTACTTC. Its protein product is CASSWGLAGGLAKNIQYF.

The CDR3 region has the DNA TGTGCCAGCAACAGTGGCCCGAATAATGAAAAACTGTTTTTT. It translates to CASNSGPNNEKLFF. The V call is TRBV28, the J call TRBJ1-4, with D hard to call. CDR1 MDHEN and CDR2 SYDVKM come from the germline V gene. Trimming left V 7 bases short and J 4 bases short, with 13 bases between. This CDR3 comprises 14 residues.

This clonotype was seen many times. The rearrangement uses TRBV28 and TRBJ1-2, with D perhaps TRBD1 (5 bases). The germline CDR1 and CDR2 sequences are MDHEN and SYDVKM. Trimming pared 2 bases from V and 2 bases from J, leaving 12 bases between. This CDR3 comprises 15 residues. CDR3 sequence reads: CASSLSVRENYGYTF. The CDR3 nucleotides are TGTGCCAGCAGTTTAAGTGTCAGGGAGAACTATGGCTACACCTTC.

The chain has TRBV28 and TRBJ2-6, with TRBD1 matching over 7 bases. The V gene's germline CDR1 is MDHEN and CDR2 SYDVKM. The V gene end was trimmed by 5 bases and the J gene end by 9 bases; junction bases not matched to a gene: 7. CDR3 length: 14 residues. CDR3 DNA sequence: TGTGCCAGCAGTCCAGGGGGTGCGGTCAACGTCCTGACTTTC. The encoded protein is CASSPGGAVNVLTF.

The chain carries TRBV20-1 and TRBJ2-5; 9 nucleotides match TRBD2. CDR3 length: 16 residues. V gave up 0 bases and J gave up 2 bases; unmatched junction bases: 7. CDR1 is DFQATT, CDR2 SNEGSKA, per germline (reference sequence). CDR3 protein: CSARDGSGRQQETQYF. CDR3 bases: TGCAGTGCTAGAGACGGGAGCGGGAGGCAACAAGAGACCCAGTACTTC.

This chain joins TRBV7-2 and TRBJ2-5, with D perhaps assigned TRBD1 or TRBD2 (5 bases each). Trimming left V 1 base short and J 0 bases short, with 9 bases between. Germline V gene data show CDR1 as SGHTA and CDR2 as FQGNSA. The CDR3 is made up of 15 amino acids. The CDR3 DNA is TGTGCCAGCAGCTTAGATGGGACCAACCAAGAGACCCAGTACTTC. Translation: CASSLDGTNQETQYF.

In this sample, this clonotype turned up many times. CDR3 region: CSATRHPYEQYF. The CDR3 DNA is TGCAGTGCTACCCGACACCCCTACGAGCAGTACTTC. The chain links TRBV20-1 to TRBJ2-7; no firm D call. Germline lookup yields CDR1 DFQATT and CDR2 SNEGSKA (reference sequence). V lost 4 bases and J 2 bases, leaving 9 bases between the germline ends. The CDR3 has 12 residues.

This clonotype was counted many times. The chain couples TRBV10-3 to TRBJ2-7, with D possibly TRBD1 on 6 matching bases. CDR3 length equals 14 residues. V lost 2 bases and J 3 bases, leaving 11 bases between the germline ends. From germline, CDR1 is ENHRY and CDR2 SYGVKD. CDR3: CAISERTVLYEQYF. For the CDR3, the DNA is TGTGCCATCAGTGAGCGGACAGTTCTCTACGAGCAGTACTTC.

The chain uses TRBV12-3 or TRBV12-4 and TRBJ2-7, with D uncertain. The V and J ends lost 3 bases and 0 bases respectively, with 12 bases between them. This CDR3 region has 15 residues. The CDR3 bases are TGTGCCAGCAGTTTGGGGTCACTTAGCTCCTACGAGCAGTACTTC. This codes for CASSLGSLSSYEQYF.

This clonotype was seen ten or more times. The chain uses TRBV20-1 and TRBJ2-3; a possible D gene is TRBD1 (7 bases). The CDR3 is 10 residues long. Germline CDR1 is DFQATT and CDR2 is SNEGSKA (reference sequence). V gave up 8 bases and J gave up 11 bases, with 14 bases separating them. CDR3 DNA sequence: TGCAGTACAACAGGGGAGGTGCAGTATTTT. Amino acids: CSTTGEVQYF.

This clonotype was recorded a few times. The gene calls are TRBV6-9 and TRBJ2-6, with a tentative D call TRBD2 (5 bases). CDR1 MNHGY and CDR2 SVAAGI come from the germline V gene. Trimming took 2 bases from V and 2 from J, leaving 10 bases between them. The CDR3 contains 16 residues. DNA of the CDR3: TGTGCCAGCAGTTATGTCCTGGAGGCTGGGGCCAACGTCCTGACTTTC. This gives the protein CASSYVLEAGANVLTF.

This chain uses TRBV30 with TRBJ2-1; 7 bases fit TRBD1. Germline lookup yields CDR1 GTSNPN and CDR2 SVGIG (reference sequence). This CDR3 comprises 13 residues. Germline trimming cut 8 bases from V and 5 bases from J; bases unmatched to any gene: 9. The CDR3 sequence: CAGDWDSNNEQFF. The CDR3 coding sequence is TGTGCCGGGGATTGGGACAGCAACAATGAGCAGTTCTTC.

This clonotype was counted ten times or more. V gene TRBV6-1 combines with J gene TRBJ2-7, with a tentative D call TRBD2 (5 bases). The CDR3 has 14 residues. Per germline, CDR1 MNHNS and CDR2 SASEGT. V lost 5 bases to trimming and J lost 3 bases, with 14 bases between them. The CDR3 region has the DNA TGTGCCAGCAGTTACCGGGGAGATCTCTACGAGCAGTACTTC. Protein sequence: CASSYRGDLYEQYF.

This clonotype has more than one count but fewer than ten. The chain uses TRBV24-1 and TRBJ1-5; TRBD1 agrees at 8 bases. Losses at the gene ends were 4 bases for V and 0 bases for J; bases not matched to a gene: 7. Germline V gene sequence: CDR1 KGHDR, CDR2 SFDVKD. This CDR3 contains 17 residues. CDR3 nucleotide sequence: TGTGCCACCAGTGACCCGGGGACAGGCTATAGCAATCAGCCCCAGCATTTT. It encodes CATSDPGTGYSNQPQHF.

The sample holds a few counts of this clonotype. The chain carries TRBV5-1 and TRBJ2-7, with D unclear. CDR1 is SGHRS, CDR2 YFSETQ, per germline. This CDR3 comprises 14 residues. Trimming took 0 bases from V and 3 from J, leaving 10 bases between them. The CDR3 sequence is CASSLALSHYEQYF. The CDR3 DNA sequence: TGCGCCAGCAGCTTGGCCTTGTCACACTACGAGCAGTACTTC. Full variable domain (remainder filled in from reference TRBV5-1 and TRBJ2-7): KAGVTQTPRYLIKTRGQQVTLSCSPISGHRSVSWYQQTPGQGLQFLFEYFSETQRNKGNFPGRFSGRQFSNSRSEMNVSTLELGDSALYLCASSLALSHYEQYFGPGTRLTVT.

This clonotype was seen a single time. The V call is TRBV5-5, the J call TRBJ2-2; the D is unclear. V lost 4 bases to trimming and J lost 2 bases, with 12 bases between them. The V gene's germline CDR1 is SGHKS and CDR2 YYEKEE (reference sequence). The CDR3 totals 15 residues. The CDR3 DNA reads TGTGCCAGCAGCCTCTGGATCAGAAACACCGGGGAGCTGTTTTTT. The encoded protein is CASSLWIRNTGELFF.

The sample holds many counts of this clonotype. This sequence joins TRBV28 and TRBJ1-1, with TRBD1 identical over 7 bases. The germline gives CDR1 MDHEN, CDR2 SYDVKM. With 6 bases clipped from V and 0 bases from J, the junction kept 4 bases outside the gene matches. The CDR3 extends over 14 amino acids. CDR3 sequence: CASRPGTVNTEAFF. In DNA form, the CDR3 reads TGTGCCAGCAGACCCGGGACAGTGAACACTGAAGCTTTCTTT.